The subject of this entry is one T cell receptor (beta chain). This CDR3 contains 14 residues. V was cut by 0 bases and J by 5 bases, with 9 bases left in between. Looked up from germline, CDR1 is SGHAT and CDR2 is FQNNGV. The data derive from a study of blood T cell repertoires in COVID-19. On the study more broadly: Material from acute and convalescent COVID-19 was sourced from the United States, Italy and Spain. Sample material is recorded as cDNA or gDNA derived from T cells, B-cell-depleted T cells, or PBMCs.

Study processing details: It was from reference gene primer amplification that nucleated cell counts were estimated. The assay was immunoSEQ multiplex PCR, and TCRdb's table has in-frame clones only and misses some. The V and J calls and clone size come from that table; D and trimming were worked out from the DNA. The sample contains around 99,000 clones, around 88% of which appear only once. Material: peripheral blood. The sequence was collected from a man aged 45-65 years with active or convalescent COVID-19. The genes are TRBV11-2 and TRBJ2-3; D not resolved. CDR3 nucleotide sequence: TGTGCCAGCAGCTTAGACCCCCTAGGAGATACGCAGTATTTT. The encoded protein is CASSLDPLGDTQYF.